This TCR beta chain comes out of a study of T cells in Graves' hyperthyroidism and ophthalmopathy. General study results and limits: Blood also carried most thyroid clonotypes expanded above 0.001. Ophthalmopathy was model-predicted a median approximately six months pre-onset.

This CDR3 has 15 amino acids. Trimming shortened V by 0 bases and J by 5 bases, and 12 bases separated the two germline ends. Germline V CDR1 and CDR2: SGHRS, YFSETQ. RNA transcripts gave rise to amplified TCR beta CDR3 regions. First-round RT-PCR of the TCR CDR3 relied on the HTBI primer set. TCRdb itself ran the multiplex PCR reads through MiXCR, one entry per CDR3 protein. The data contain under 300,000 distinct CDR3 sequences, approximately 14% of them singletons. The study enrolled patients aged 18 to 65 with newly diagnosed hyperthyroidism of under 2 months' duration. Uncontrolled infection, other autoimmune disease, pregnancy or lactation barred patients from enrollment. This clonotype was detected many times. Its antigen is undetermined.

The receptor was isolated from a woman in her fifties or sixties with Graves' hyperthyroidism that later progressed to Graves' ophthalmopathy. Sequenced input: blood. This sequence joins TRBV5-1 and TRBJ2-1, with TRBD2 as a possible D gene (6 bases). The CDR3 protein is CASSLEFGLNNEQFF. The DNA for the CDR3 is TGCGCCAGCAGCTTGGAGTTCGGACTAAACAATGAGCAGTTCTTC. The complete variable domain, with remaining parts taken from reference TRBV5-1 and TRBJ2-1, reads KAGVTQTPRYLIKTRGQQVTLSCSPISGHRSVSWYQQTPGQGLQFLFEYFSETQRNKGNFPGRFSGRQFSNSRSEMNVSTLELGDSALYLCASSLEFGLNNEQFFGPGTRLTVL.